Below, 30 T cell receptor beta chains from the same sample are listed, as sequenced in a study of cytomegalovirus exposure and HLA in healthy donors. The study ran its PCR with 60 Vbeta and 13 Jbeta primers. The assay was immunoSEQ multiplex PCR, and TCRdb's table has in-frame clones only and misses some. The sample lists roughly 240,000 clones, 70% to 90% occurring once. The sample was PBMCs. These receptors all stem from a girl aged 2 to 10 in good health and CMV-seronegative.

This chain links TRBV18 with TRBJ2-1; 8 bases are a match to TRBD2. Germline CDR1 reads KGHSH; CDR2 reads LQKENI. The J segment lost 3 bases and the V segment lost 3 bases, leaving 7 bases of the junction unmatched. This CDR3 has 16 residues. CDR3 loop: CASSPSTSGVYNEQFF. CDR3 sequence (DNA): TGTGCCAGCTCACCGAGTACTAGCGGCGTCTACAATGAGCAGTTCTTC.

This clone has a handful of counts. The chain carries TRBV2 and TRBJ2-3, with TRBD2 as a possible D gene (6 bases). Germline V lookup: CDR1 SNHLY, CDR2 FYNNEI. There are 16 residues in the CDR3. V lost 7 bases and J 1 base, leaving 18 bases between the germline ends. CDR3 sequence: CASTLLERVGTDTQYF. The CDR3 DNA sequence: TGTGCCAGCACCCTTTTAGAGCGGGTAGGCACAGATACGCAGTATTTT.

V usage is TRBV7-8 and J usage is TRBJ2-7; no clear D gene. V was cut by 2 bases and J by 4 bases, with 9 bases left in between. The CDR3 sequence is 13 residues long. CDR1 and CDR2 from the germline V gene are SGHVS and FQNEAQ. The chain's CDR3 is CASSLRPRYEQYF. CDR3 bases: TGTGCCAGCAGCTTACGTCCTAGGTACGAGCAGTACTTC.

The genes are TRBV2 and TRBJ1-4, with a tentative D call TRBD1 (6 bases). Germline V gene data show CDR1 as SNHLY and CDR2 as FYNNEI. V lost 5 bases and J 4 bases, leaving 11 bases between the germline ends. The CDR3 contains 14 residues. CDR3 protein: CASSPQGFNEKLFF. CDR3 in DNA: TGTGCCAGCAGTCCTCAGGGGTTTAATGAAAAACTGTTTTTT.

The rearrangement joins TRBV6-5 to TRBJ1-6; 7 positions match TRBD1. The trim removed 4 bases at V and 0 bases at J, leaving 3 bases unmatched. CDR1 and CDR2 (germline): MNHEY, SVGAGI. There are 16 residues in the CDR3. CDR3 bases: TGTGCCAGCAGTTCTTACAGGGGCTCCTATAATTCACCCCTCCACTTT. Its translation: CASSSYRGSYNSPLHF.

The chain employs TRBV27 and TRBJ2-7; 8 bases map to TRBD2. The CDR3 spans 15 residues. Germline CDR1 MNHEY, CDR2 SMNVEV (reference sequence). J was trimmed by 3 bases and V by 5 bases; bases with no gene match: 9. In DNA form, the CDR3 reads TGTGCCAGCAGTCGCACCGGGACTAGTATCTACGAGCAGTACTTC. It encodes CASSRTGTSIYEQYF.

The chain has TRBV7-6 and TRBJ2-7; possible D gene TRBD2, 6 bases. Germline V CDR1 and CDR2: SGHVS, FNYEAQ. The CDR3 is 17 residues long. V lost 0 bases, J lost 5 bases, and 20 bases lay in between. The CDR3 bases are TGTGCCAGCAGCTTAGCTCCGGGACCTAGGGGAGGAGACGAGCAGTACTTC. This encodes CASSLAPGPRGGDEQYF.

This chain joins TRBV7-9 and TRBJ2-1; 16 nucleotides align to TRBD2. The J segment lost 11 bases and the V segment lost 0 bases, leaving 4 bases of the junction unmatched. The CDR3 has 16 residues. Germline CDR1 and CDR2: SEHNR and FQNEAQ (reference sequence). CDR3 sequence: CASSLAGTSGREKQFF. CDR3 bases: TGTGCCAGCAGCTTAGCCGGGACTAGCGGGAGGGAGAAGCAGTTCTTC.

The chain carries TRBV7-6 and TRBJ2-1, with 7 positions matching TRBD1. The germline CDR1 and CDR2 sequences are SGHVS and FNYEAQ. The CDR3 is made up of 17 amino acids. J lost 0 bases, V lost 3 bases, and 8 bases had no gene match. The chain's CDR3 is CASSFRGFSSSYNEQFF. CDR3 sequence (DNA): TGTGCCAGCAGCTTCAGGGGGTTCTCGAGCTCCTACAATGAGCAGTTCTTC.

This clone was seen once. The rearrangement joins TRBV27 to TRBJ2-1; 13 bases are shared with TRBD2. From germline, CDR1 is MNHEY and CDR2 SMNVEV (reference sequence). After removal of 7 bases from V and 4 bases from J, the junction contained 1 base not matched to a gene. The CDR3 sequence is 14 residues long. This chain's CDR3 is CASKLAGGYNEQFF. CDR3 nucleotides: TGTGCCAGCAAACTAGCGGGAGGGTACAATGAGCAGTTCTTC.

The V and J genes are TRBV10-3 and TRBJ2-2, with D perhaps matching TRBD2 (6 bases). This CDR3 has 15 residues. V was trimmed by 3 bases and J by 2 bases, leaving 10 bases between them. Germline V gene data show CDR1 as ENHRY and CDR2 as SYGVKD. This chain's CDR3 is CAISDPGVNTGELFF. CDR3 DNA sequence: TGTGCCATCAGTGACCCGGGGGTTAACACCGGGGAGCTGTTTTTT.

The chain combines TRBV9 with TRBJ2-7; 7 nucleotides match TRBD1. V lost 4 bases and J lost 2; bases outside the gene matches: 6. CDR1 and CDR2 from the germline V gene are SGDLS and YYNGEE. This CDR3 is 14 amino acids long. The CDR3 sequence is CASSLAGTAYEQYF. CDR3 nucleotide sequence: TGTGCCAGCAGCTTGGCCGGGACAGCCTACGAGCAGTACTTC. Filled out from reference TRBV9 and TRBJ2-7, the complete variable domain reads DSGVTQTPKHLITATGQRVTLRCSPRSGDLSVYWYQQSLDQGLQFLIQYYNGEERAKGNILERFSAQQFPDLHSELNLSSLELGDSALYFCASSLAGTAYEQYFGPGTRLTVT.

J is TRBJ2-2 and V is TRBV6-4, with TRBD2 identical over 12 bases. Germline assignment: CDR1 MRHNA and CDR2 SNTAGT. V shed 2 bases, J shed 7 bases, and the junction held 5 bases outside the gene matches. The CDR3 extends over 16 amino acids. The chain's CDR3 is CASSDGGLAGHGELFF. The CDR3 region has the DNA TGTGCCAGCAGTGACGGCGGACTAGCGGGACACGGGGAGCTGTTTTTT.

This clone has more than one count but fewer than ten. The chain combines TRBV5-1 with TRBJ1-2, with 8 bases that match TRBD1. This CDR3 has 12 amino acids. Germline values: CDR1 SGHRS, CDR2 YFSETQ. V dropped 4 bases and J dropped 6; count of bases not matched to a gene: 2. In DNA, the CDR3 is TGCGCCAGCAGCCCACAGGGGGATGGCTACACCTTC. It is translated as CASSPQGDGYTF.

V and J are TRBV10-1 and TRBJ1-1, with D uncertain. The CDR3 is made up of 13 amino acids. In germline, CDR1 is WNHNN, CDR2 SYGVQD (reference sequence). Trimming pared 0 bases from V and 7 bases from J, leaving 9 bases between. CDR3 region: CASSESMRFEAFF. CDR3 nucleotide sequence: TGCGCCAGCAGTGAGTCAATGAGATTTGAAGCTTTCTTT.

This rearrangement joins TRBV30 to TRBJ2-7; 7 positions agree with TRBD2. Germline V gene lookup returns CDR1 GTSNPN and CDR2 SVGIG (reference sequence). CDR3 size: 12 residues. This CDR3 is CAGFREGYEQYF. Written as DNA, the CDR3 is TGTGCTGGCTTCAGGGAGGGCTACGAGCAGTACTTC.

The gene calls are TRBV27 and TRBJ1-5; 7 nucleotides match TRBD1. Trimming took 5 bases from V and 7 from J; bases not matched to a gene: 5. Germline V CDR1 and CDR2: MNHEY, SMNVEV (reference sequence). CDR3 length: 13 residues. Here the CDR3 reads CASSGKTGQPQHF. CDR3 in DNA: TGTGCCAGCAGTGGAAAGACAGGGCAGCCCCAGCATTTT.

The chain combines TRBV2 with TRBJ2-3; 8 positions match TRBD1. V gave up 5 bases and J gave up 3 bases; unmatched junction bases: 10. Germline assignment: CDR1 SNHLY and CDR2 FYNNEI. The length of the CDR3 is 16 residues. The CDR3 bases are TGTGCCAGCAGTACCGGACAGGGAATGGGGACAGATACGCAGTATTTT. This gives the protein CASSTGQGMGTDTQYF.

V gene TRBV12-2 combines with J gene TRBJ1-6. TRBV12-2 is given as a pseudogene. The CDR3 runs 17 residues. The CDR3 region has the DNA TGTGCAAGTCGCTTAGCCATTGGTGAGGGTTGGTCGGCGCCCCTCCACTTT. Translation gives CASRLAIGEGWSAPLHF.

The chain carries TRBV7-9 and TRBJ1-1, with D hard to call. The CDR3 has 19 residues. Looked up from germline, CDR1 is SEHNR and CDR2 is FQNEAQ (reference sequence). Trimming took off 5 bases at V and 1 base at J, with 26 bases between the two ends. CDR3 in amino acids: CASSLAVGRRGGWNTEAFF. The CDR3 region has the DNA TGTGCCAGCAGCCTCGCTGTAGGGAGGCGAGGAGGGTGGAACACTGAAGCTTTCTTT.

The CDR3 is CASSVEHTGELFF. The CDR3 nucleotides are TGTGCCAGCAGTGTTGAGCACACCGGGGAGCTGTTTTTT. V and J are TRBV6-4 and TRBJ2-2; D uncertain. CDR3 length equals 13 residues. Looked up from germline, CDR1 is MRHNA and CDR2 is SNTAGT. V lost 4 bases and J 3 bases, leaving 6 bases between the germline ends.

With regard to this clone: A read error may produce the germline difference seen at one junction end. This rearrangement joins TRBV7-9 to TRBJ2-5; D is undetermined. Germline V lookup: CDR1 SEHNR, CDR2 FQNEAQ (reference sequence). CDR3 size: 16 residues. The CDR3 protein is CSSSSRASRLQETQYF. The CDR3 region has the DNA TGTTCCAGCAGCTCTAGAGCCAGCAGACTCCAAGAGACCCAGTACTTC.

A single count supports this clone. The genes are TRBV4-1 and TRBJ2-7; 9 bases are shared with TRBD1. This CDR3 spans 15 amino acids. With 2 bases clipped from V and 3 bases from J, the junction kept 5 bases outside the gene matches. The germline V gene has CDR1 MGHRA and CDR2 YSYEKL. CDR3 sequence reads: CASSQLGTGFYEQYF. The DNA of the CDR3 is TGCGCCAGCAGCCAACTCGGGACAGGGTTCTACGAGCAGTACTTC.

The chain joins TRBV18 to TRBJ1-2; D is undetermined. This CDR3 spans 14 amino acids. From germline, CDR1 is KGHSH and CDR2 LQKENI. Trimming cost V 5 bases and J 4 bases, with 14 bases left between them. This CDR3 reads CASSTTTGSYGYTF. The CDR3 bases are TGTGCCAGCTCAACTACCACTGGGAGCTATGGCTACACCTTC.

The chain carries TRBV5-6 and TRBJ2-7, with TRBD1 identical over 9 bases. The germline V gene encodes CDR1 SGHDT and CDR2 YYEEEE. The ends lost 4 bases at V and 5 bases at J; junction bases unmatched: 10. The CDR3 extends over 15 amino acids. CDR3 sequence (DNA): TGTGCCAGCAGCCCTCCGTCCGGGACAGGGCACGAGCAGTACTTC. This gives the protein CASSPPSGTGHEQYF. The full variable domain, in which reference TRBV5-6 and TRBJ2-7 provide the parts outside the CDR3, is DAGVTQSPTHLIKTRGQQVTLRCSPKSGHDTVSWYQQALGQGPQFIFQYYEEEERQRGNFPDRFSGHQFPNYSSELNVNALLLGDSALYLCASSPPSGTGHEQYFGPGTRLTVT.

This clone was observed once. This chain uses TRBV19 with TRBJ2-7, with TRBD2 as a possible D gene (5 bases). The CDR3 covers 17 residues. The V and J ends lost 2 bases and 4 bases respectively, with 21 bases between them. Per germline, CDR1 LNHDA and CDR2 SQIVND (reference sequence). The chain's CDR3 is CASSIPPSREKRYEQYF. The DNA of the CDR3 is TGTGCCAGTAGTATACCCCCAAGCCGGGAAAAAAGATACGAGCAGTACTTC.

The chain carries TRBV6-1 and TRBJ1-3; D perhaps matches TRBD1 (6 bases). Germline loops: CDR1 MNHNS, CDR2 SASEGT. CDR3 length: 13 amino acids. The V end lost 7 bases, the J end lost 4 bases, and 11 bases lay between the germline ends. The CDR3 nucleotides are TGTGCCAGCACAAGGGGGGGCGGAAACACCATATATTTT. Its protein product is CASTRGGGNTIYF.

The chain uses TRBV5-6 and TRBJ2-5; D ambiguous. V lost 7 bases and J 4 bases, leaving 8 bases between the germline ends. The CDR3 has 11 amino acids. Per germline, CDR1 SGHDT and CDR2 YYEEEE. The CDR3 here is CASSLVETQYF. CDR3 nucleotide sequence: TGTGCCAGCTCGCTAGTAGAGACCCAGTACTTC.

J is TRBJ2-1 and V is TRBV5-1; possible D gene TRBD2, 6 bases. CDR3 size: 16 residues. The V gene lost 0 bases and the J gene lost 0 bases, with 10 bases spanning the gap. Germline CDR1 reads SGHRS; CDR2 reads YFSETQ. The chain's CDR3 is CASSLVAAGSYNEQFF. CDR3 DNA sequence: TGCGCCAGCAGCTTGGTAGCGGCGGGCTCCTACAATGAGCAGTTCTTC.

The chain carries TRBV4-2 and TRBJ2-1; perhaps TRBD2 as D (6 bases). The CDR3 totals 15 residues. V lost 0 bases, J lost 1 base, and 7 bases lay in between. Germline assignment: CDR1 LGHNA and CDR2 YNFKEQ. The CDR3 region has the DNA TGTGCCAGCAGCCAAGATCGGGGGTCCTACAATGAGCAGTTCTTC. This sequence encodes CASSQDRGSYNEQFF.